The rows below give T cell receptor beta chains drawn from one sample of a study of beta chain features in type 1 diabetes. The data were produced by immunoSEQ multiplex PCR, yet TCRdb's version contains in-frame clones alone and is incomplete. This sample has around 140,000 clones, with roughly 10% found just once. The sample consisted of central memory CD4+ T cells from blood. The source of these receptors is a man between 25 and 39 years old with type 1 diabetes. Both conserved end residues are part of each CDR3. The D gene is left open where the match is weak. A row's size may be missing; if present it is once, few, many or a size class.

D gene: -; V gene: TRBV14; clone size: few; J gene: TRBJ2-1; CDR3 DNA: TGTGCCAGCAGTCCTAGCTCCTACAATGAGCAGTTCTTC; CDR3 protein: CASSPSSYNEQFF
D gene: -; V gene: TRBV4-3; clone size: few; J gene: TRBJ2-5; CDR3 DNA: TGCGCCAGCAGCCAAGAGGACGGAGGAAGGGCCCAGTACTTC; CDR3 protein: CASSQEDGGRAQYF
D gene: TRBD1; V gene: TRBV28; clone size: -; J gene: TRBJ1-2; CDR3 DNA: TGTGCCAGCAGTAACCCCGACAGGGTGGGCGGCTACACCTTC; CDR3 protein: CASSNPDRVGGYTF
D gene: -; V gene: TRBV7-9; clone size: few; J gene: TRBJ2-7; CDR3 DNA: TGTGCCAGCAGCTTAGCGACAACGTCCAACTCCTACGAGCAGTACTTC; CDR3 protein: CASSLATTSNSYEQYF
D gene: TRBD1; V gene: TRBV18; clone size: few; J gene: TRBJ1-1; CDR3 DNA: TGTGCCAGCTCGCAGGGACAGGGATGGACTGAAGCTTTCTTT; CDR3 protein: CASSQGQGWTEAFF
D gene: TRBD1; V gene: TRBV30; clone size: few; J gene: TRBJ1-1; CDR3 DNA: TGTGCCTGGAGAGGACAGGGGGTTTGGACTGAAGCTTTCTTT; CDR3 protein: CAWRGQGVWTEAFF
D gene: -; V gene: TRBV11-2; clone size: few; J gene: TRBJ2-1; CDR3 DNA: TGTGCCAGCAGCTCCGAGTTTCTTGAGCAGTTCTTC; CDR3 protein: CASSSEFLEQFF
D gene: -; V gene: TRBV7-2; clone size: -; J gene: TRBJ1-3; CDR3 DNA: TGTGCCAGCAGCTTAGCTTTCGTCAGGGGCTCTGGAAACACCATATATTTT; CDR3 protein: CASSLAFVRGSGNTIYF
D gene: TRBD1; V gene: TRBV9; clone size: -; J gene: TRBJ2-7; CDR3 DNA: TGTGCCAGCAGCCCCGGGACAGGGGTCGGGTTAGCCTACGAGCAGTACTTC; CDR3 protein: CASSPGTGVGLAYEQYF
D gene: TRBD1; V gene: TRBV7-2; clone size: many; J gene: TRBJ2-1; CDR3 DNA: TGTGCCAGCAGCTACCCCAGGACAGGGGGAACCTACAATGAGCAGTTCTTC; CDR3 protein: CASSYPRTGGTYNEQFF
D gene: -; V gene: TRBV18; clone size: few; J gene: TRBJ1-1; CDR3 DNA: TGTGCCAGCTCACCGCGGGACCTGAACACTGAAGCTTTCTTT; CDR3 protein: CASSPRDLNTEAFF
D gene: -; V gene: TRBV6-1; clone size: few; J gene: TRBJ2-7; CDR3 DNA: TGTGCCAGCAGTACTACGATAGGGGCCGGCGAGCAGTACTTC; CDR3 protein: CASSTTIGAGEQYF
D gene: -; V gene: TRBV7-2; clone size: few; J gene: TRBJ2-1; CDR3 DNA: TGTGCCAGCAGTCTAGACTCCTACAATGAGCAGTTCTTC; CDR3 protein: CASSLDSYNEQFF
D gene: -; V gene: TRBV7-9; clone size: few; J gene: TRBJ1-1; CDR3 DNA: TGTGCCAGCAGTTTTACACCGAACACTGAAGCTTTCTTT; CDR3 protein: CASSFTPNTEAFF
D gene: -; V gene: TRBV18; clone size: few; J gene: TRBJ1-2; CDR3 DNA: TGTGCCAGCTCACCTGACGGAGTCTATGGCTACACCTTC; CDR3 protein: CASSPDGVYGYTF
D gene: -; V gene: TRBV15; clone size: -; J gene: TRBJ1-1; CDR3 DNA: TGTGCCACCAGCAGAGCCCAACGGGCCGTCGAGGGAGCTTTCTTT; CDR3 protein: CATSRAQRAVEGAFF
D gene: -; V gene: TRBV28; clone size: few; J gene: TRBJ2-5; CDR3 DNA: TGTGCCAGCAGTGAGATGAAAGAGACCCAGTACTTC; CDR3 protein: CASSEMKETQYF
D gene: -; V gene: TRBV7-2; clone size: -; J gene: TRBJ1-5; CDR3 DNA: TGTGCCAGCAGCTTGGGCAGGGTGGCAAATCAGCCCCAGCATTTT; CDR3 protein: CASSLGRVANQPQHF
D gene: TRBD1; V gene: TRBV9; clone size: -; J gene: TRBJ1-5; CDR3 DNA: TGTGCCAGCAGCCCACAGGGGGGGAATCAGCCCCAGCATTTT; CDR3 protein: CASSPQGGNQPQHF
D gene: TRBD2; V gene: TRBV2; clone size: -; J gene: TRBJ2-2; CDR3 DNA: TGTGCCGCCGGACTAGCGGTTACCGGGGAGCTGTTTTTT; CDR3 protein: CAAGLAVTGELFF
D gene: -; V gene: TRBV14; clone size: many; J gene: TRBJ2-3; CDR3 DNA: TGTGCCAGCAGCCAAGATCTAGGCTTTCGCCCAGATACGCAGTATTTT; CDR3 protein: CASSQDLGFRPDTQYF
D gene: -; V gene: TRBV5-1; clone size: -; J gene: TRBJ1-2; CDR3 DNA: TGCGCCAGCAGCCCGGACACGGCTAACTATGGCTACACCTTC; CDR3 protein: CASSPDTANYGYTF
D gene: TRBD1; V gene: TRBV5-4; clone size: few; J gene: TRBJ2-3; CDR3 DNA: TGTGCCAGCAGCTTGGCGGGACAGGGCACAGATACGCAGTATTTT; CDR3 protein: CASSLAGQGTDTQYF
D gene: -; V gene: TRBV7-3; clone size: few; J gene: TRBJ2-3; CDR3 DNA: TGTGCCAGCAGCTCGGGACAATCCACTACGCAGTATTTT; CDR3 protein: CASSSGQSTTQYF
D gene: TRBD2; V gene: TRBV2; clone size: few; J gene: TRBJ2-7; CDR3 DNA: TGTGCCAGCGAAAGCGGGGCCTACGAGCAGTACTTC; CDR3 protein: CASESGAYEQYF
D gene: -; V gene: TRBV7-9; clone size: few; J gene: TRBJ2-3; CDR3 DNA: TGTGCCAGCAGCTTAAGCGGCACAGATACGCAGTATTTT; CDR3 protein: CASSLSGTDTQYF
D gene: -; V gene: TRBV5-4; clone size: -; J gene: TRBJ2-7; CDR3 DNA: TGTGCCAGCAGCTTGGGAGGGAGGGACAACCAGCAGTACTTC; CDR3 protein: CASSLGGRDNQQYF
D gene: -; V gene: TRBV2; clone size: -; J gene: TRBJ2-3; CDR3 DNA: TGTGCCAGCAGTGGAGGCACAGATACGCAGTATTTT; CDR3 protein: CASSGGTDTQYF
D gene: -; V gene: TRBV30; clone size: -; J gene: TRBJ2-5; CDR3 DNA: TGTGCCTGGAATGAGAGGGAGACCCAGTACTTC; CDR3 protein: CAWNERETQYF
D gene: -; V gene: TRBV6-1; clone size: -; J gene: TRBJ1-2; CDR3 DNA: TGTGCCAGCAGTGAAGCGGGGAGCCCTGTCTATGGCTACACCTTC; CDR3 protein: CASSEAGSPVYGYTF
D gene: -; V gene: TRBV5-4; clone size: -; J gene: TRBJ2-2; CDR3 DNA: TGTGCCAGCAGCTTGGTAGGGACTGCGAACACCGGGGAGCTGTTTTTT; CDR3 protein: CASSLVGTANTGELFF
D gene: TRBD1; V gene: TRBV5-1; clone size: -; J gene: TRBJ2-7; CDR3 DNA: TGCGCCAGCAGCTTGGGGACAGGATCCCGCTCCGACTACGAGCAGTACTTC; CDR3 protein: CASSLGTGSRSDYEQYF
D gene: TRBD1; V gene: TRBV7-9; clone size: few; J gene: TRBJ2-7; CDR3 DNA: TGTGCCAGCAGCATGCAACAGGGGGAGGACGAGCAGTACTTC; CDR3 protein: CASSMQQGEDEQYF
D gene: TRBD1; V gene: TRBV5-1; clone size: few; J gene: TRBJ1-1; CDR3 DNA: TGCGCCAGCAGCTTGGGCCCGACAGGGGCGAACACTGAAGCTTTCTTT; CDR3 protein: CASSLGPTGANTEAFF
D gene: -; V gene: TRBV7-2; clone size: few; J gene: TRBJ2-7; CDR3 DNA: TGTGCCAGCAGCCGGGACTTTGGGGAGCAGTACTTC; CDR3 protein: CASSRDFGEQYF
D gene: -; V gene: TRBV6-6; clone size: many; J gene: TRBJ1-1; CDR3 DNA: TGTGCCAGCAGCTTTCAAGGGGGAGAAGCTTTCTTT; CDR3 protein: CASSFQGGEAFF
D gene: -; V gene: TRBV6-6; clone size: few; J gene: TRBJ2-3; CDR3 DNA: TGTGCCGGGGGCAAGGATACGCAGTATTTT; CDR3 protein: CAGGKDTQYF
D gene: -; V gene: TRBV4-2; clone size: few; J gene: TRBJ2-1; CDR3 DNA: TGTGCCAGCAGCCAAGATGGGCAGGGAATCAACAATGAGCAGTTCTTC; CDR3 protein: CASSQDGQGINNEQFF
D gene: TRBD1; V gene: TRBV6-6; clone size: -; J gene: TRBJ2-7; CDR3 DNA: TGTGCCAGCAGCCGGGACAGGGGGTCCGAGCAGTACTTC; CDR3 protein: CASSRDRGSEQYF
D gene: TRBD2; V gene: TRBV5-4; clone size: -; J gene: TRBJ2-1; CDR3 DNA: TGTGCCAGCAGCAGGGGACTAGCGGGTAGCTCCTACAATGAGCAGTTCTTC; CDR3 protein: CASSRGLAGSSYNEQFF
D gene: -; V gene: TRBV19; clone size: few; J gene: TRBJ1-5; CDR3 DNA: TGTGCCAGTAGTATCTCCAGCAGGGTCAATCAGCCCCAGCATTTT; CDR3 protein: CASSISSRVNQPQHF
D gene: -; V gene: TRBV15; clone size: few; J gene: TRBJ1-5; CDR3 DNA: TGTGCCACCAGCAGAGCAGGGTTGTTAAGCAATCAGCCCCAGCATTTT; CDR3 protein: CATSRAGLLSNQPQHF
D gene: TRBD2; V gene: TRBV7-3; clone size: -; J gene: TRBJ2-5; CDR3 DNA: TGTGCCAGCAGCTTAAGGGTGGGGGGGTCACAGACCCAGTACTTC; CDR3 protein: CASSLRVGGSQTQYF
D gene: -; V gene: TRBV7-3; clone size: few; J gene: TRBJ2-3; CDR3 DNA: TGTGCCAGCAGCTTAACAGGGGTTCTGACAGATACGCAGTATTTT; CDR3 protein: CASSLTGVLTDTQYF